The 32 T cell receptor beta chains below were found in one sample sequenced in a study of cytomegalovirus exposure and HLA in healthy donors. The study ran its PCR with 60 Vbeta and 13 Jbeta primers. Profiled with immunoSEQ multiplex PCR; TCRdb holds only in-frame clones, not every one. The sample lists roughly 77,000 clones; approximately 61% were seen once. The sample consisted of PBMCs. The receptors come from a woman aged 50 to 60 in good health and CMV-seropositive.

Written as DNA, the CDR3 is TGTGCCAGCATTATTATCCCCCAACAGGGGGCTGAAGCTTTCTTT. The encoded protein is CASIIIPQQGAEAFF. The chain is built from TRBV5-5 and TRBJ1-1; 8 bases are a match to TRBD1. The CDR3 is made up of 15 amino acids. CDR1 is SGHKS and CDR2 is YYEKEE in the germline V gene (reference sequence). J lost 6 bases, V lost 6 bases, and 13 bases had no gene match.

The chain is built from TRBV29-1 and TRBJ2-5, with 7 bases that match TRBD2. CDR3 length equals 13 residues. The germline V gene encodes CDR1 SQVTM and CDR2 ANQGSEA. Here the CDR3 reads CGGGWGTVETQYF. The CDR3 DNA follows: TGCGGGGGGGGGTGGGGAACTGTGGAGACCCAGTACTTC.

The chain joins TRBV27 to TRBJ1-1, with a possible D match to TRBD1 (5 bases). Per the germline V gene, CDR1 is MNHEY and CDR2 is SMNVEV (reference sequence). This CDR3 region has 14 residues. V gave up 6 bases and J gave up 3 bases, with 14 bases separating them. Here the CDR3 DNA reads TGTGCCAGCAGCCTACGGACATCGGACACTGAAGCTTTCTTT. Its protein product is CASSLRTSDTEAFF.

The chain joins TRBV5-4 to TRBJ2-2; the match to TRBD2 covers 11 bases. With 5 bases clipped from V and 4 bases from J, the junction kept 4 bases outside the gene matches. This CDR3 spans 15 amino acids. Germline V gives CDR1 SGHNT, CDR2 YYREEE (reference sequence). CDR3 bases: TGTGCCAGCAGGGATACTAGCGGGGGCACCGGGGAGCTGTTTTTT. Its translation is CASRDTSGGTGELFF.

The chain employs TRBV6-5 and TRBJ1-5; D uncertain. Between the trimmed V and J ends, which lost 6 bases and 5 bases, there was a span of 11 bases. The CDR3 runs 13 residues. Germline V gene data show CDR1 as MNHEY and CDR2 as SVGAGI. The CDR3 protein is CASSTSGDQPQHF. The CDR3 nucleotides are TGTGCCAGCAGCACATCGGGTGATCAGCCCCAGCATTTT.

The V and J genes are TRBV6-4 and TRBJ2-7; D is uncertain. The CDR3 is 17 residues long. From germline, CDR1 is MRHNA and CDR2 SNTAGT. The V end was cut by 1 base, the J end by 0 bases, with 16 bases between. The CDR3 DNA reads TGTGCCAGCAGTGACTACCCGGTCGGGTCCGTCTCCTACGAGCAGTACGTC. It specifies CASSDYPVGSVSYEQYV.

This rearrangement joins TRBV6-5 to TRBJ2-3, with a weak D call TRBD1 (7 bases). Looked up from germline, CDR1 is MNHEY and CDR2 is SVGAGI. The CDR3 runs 14 residues. V lost 5 bases and J lost 4, with 13 bases in between. CDR3 DNA sequence: TGTGCCAGCAGTCGCCAGGGGGAGGCAGATACGCAGTATTTT. Amino acids: CASSRQGEADTQYF.

The CDR3 DNA follows: TGTGCCAGCAGCTTTGCAATAACGGGGGGCGACGCCAATGAGCAGTTCTTC. This translates into CASSFAITGGDANEQFF. The chain has TRBV11-3 and TRBJ2-1; maybe TRBD2 (7 bases). The CDR3 is 17 amino acids. CDR1 is SGHNT and CDR2 is YENEEA in the germline V gene. V shed 3 bases and J shed 6 bases, with 21 bases lying between them.

In this sample, this clone turned up once. The J gene is TRBJ2-3, the V gene TRBV5-1; no clear D. The CDR3 spans 14 residues. The V and J ends lost 0 bases and 5 bases respectively, with 10 bases between them. Germline CDR1 reads SGHRS; CDR2 reads YFSETQ. The CDR3 DNA sequence: TGCGCCAGCAGCTTGGGACAAGTGGAAGATACGCAGTATTTT. Its protein is CASSLGQVEDTQYF.

V and J are TRBV5-4 and TRBJ2-3; 9 nucleotides agree with TRBD2. The junction had 4 bases not matched to a gene; V was cut back by 2 bases and J by 3 bases. Looked up from germline, CDR1 is SGHNT and CDR2 is YYREEE (reference sequence). There are 15 residues in the CDR3. As DNA, the CDR3 is TGTGCCAGCAGCTTACGTAGCGGGGGTACAGATACGCAGTATTTT. Protein: CASSLRSGGTDTQYF.

The rearrangement uses TRBV7-9 and TRBJ2-1; tentative D call: TRBD1 (6 bases). CDR3 size: 13 residues. Germline V gene sequence: CDR1 SEHNR, CDR2 FQNEAQ (reference sequence). Between the trimmed V and J ends, which lost 5 bases and 6 bases, there was a span of 11 bases. CDR3: CASSLDSFNEQFF. Here the CDR3 DNA reads TGTGCCAGCAGCCTGGACAGTTTCAATGAGCAGTTCTTC.

This clone appeared a single time. The chain recombines TRBV6-5 with TRBJ1-1; D is undetermined. The CDR3 contains 14 residues. V lost 4 bases to trimming and J lost 4 bases, with 13 bases between them. Germline loops: CDR1 MNHEY, CDR2 SVGAGI. CDR3 amino acids: CASSSDLWGTEAFF. The CDR3 DNA follows: TGTGCCAGCAGTTCGGACTTGTGGGGCACTGAAGCTTTCTTT.

The V and J genes are TRBV4-2 and TRBJ2-1; D ambiguous. V lost 1 base to trimming and J lost 0 bases, with 10 bases between them. CDR3 size: 16 residues. Germline V gives CDR1 LGHNA, CDR2 YNFKEQ. Here the CDR3 DNA reads TGTGCCAGCAGCCAAGGGGCAGGAAGCTCCTACAATGAGCAGTTCTTC. It yields the protein CASSQGAGSSYNEQFF.

This clone was found a few times. This chain uses TRBV18 with TRBJ1-2; D is undetermined. The CDR3 spans 15 residues. Trimming took 3 bases from V and 5 from J, leaving 16 bases between them. CDR1 KGHSH and CDR2 LQKENI come from the germline V gene. The chain's CDR3 is CASSPIQERGYGYTF. CDR3 in DNA: TGTGCCAGCTCACCGATCCAAGAACGCGGTTATGGCTACACCTTC.

J is TRBJ2-7 and V is TRBV10-3; 12 bases are shared with TRBD2. V lost 4 bases and J lost 7; bases outside the gene matches: 5. Per germline, CDR1 ENHRY and CDR2 SYGVKD. This CDR3 is built from 14 residues. This chain's CDR3 is CAISGTTSGGEQYV. The CDR3 DNA is TGTGCCATCAGTGGTACGACTAGCGGGGGAGAGCAGTACGTC.

This clone was seen only once. This chain connects TRBV7-3 to TRBJ2-3; 14 bases match TRBD2. Germline V gene data show CDR1 as SGHTA and CDR2 as FQGTGA. The CDR3 is 19 residues long. The V segment lost 4 bases and the J segment 1 base; nucleotides outside the gene matches: 10. This CDR3 reads CASSSYGTSGGRRTDTQYF. CDR3 in DNA: TGTGCCAGCAGCTCTTATGGGACTAGCGGGGGCCGCCGCACAGATACGCAGTATTTT.

V and J are TRBV5-4 and TRBJ2-7; D is possibly TRBD2 (6 bases). Germline CDR1 is SGHNT and CDR2 is YYREEE (reference sequence). The CDR3 is 14 residues long. With 0 bases removed from V and 1 base from J, the gap between germline ends came to 8 bases. The CDR3 DNA reads as TGTGCCAGCAGCTTGGTCGGGGGTTCCTACGAGCAGTACTTC. Its protein is CASSLVGGSYEQYF.

This clone was counted between two and nine times. CDR3: CASRRAEGGETQYF. Here the CDR3 DNA reads TGCGCCTCCCGACGGGCTGAGGGCGGAGAGACCCAGTACTTC. V usage is TRBV5-1 and J usage is TRBJ2-5, with a possible D match to TRBD2 (5 bases). The CDR3 covers 14 residues. With 10 bases removed from V and 4 bases from J, the gap between germline ends came to 20 bases. Looked up from germline, CDR1 is SGHRS and CDR2 is YFSETQ.

This chain uses TRBV7-6 with TRBJ1-5; D may be TRBD1 (6 bases). Germline V gives CDR1 SGHVS, CDR2 FNYEAQ. V was cut by 1 base and J by 5 bases, with 12 bases left in between. The CDR3 runs 15 residues. CDR3 DNA: TGTGCCAGCAGCTTAGATCCGACAGGTTATCAGCCCCAGCATTTT. Translation gives CASSLDPTGYQPQHF.

CDR3 sequence (DNA): TGTGCCAGCAGCCCCTACCAAGGACAGGCGGAGTCACACTATGGCTACACCTTC. Its protein product is CASSPYQGQAESHYGYTF. The chain joins TRBV9 to TRBJ1-2; 7 bases align to TRBD1. V dropped 4 bases and J dropped 3; count of bases not matched to a gene: 18. Germline V lookup: CDR1 SGDLS, CDR2 YYNGEE. The CDR3 extends over 18 amino acids.

The J gene is TRBJ1-5, the V gene TRBV5-6, with 8 bases identical to TRBD1. Germline V gene data show CDR1 as SGHDT and CDR2 as YYEEEE. The J segment lost 6 bases and the V segment lost 3 bases, leaving 5 bases of the junction unmatched. The CDR3 sequence is 14 residues long. This chain's CDR3 is CASSWGQDSQPQHF. Here the CDR3 DNA reads TGTGCCAGCAGCTGGGGACAGGATAGTCAGCCCCAGCATTTT.

This clone was observed a handful of times. The genes are TRBV5-1 and TRBJ2-1; TRBD2 aligns across 7 bases. Germline CDR1 SGHRS, CDR2 YFSETQ. The junction had 7 bases not matched to a gene; V was cut back by 0 bases and J by 4 bases. The CDR3 spans 16 residues. For the CDR3, the DNA is TGCGCCAGCAGCTTGGATCTCGCGGGGGATTACAATGAGCAGTTCTTC. It codes for CASSLDLAGDYNEQFF.

This chain joins TRBV12-5 and TRBJ2-3, with D unclear. Trimming shortened V by 6 bases and J by 4 bases, and 5 bases separated the two germline ends. The CDR3 loop spans 11 amino acids. The germline V gene has CDR1 LGHNT and CDR2 FRNRAP. The CDR3: CASGGSDTQYF. The CDR3 bases are TGTGCTAGTGGCGGGTCAGATACGCAGTATTTT.

This sequence joins TRBV7-9 and TRBJ1-2, with 8 bases matching TRBD1. This CDR3 has 15 amino acids. J gave up 5 bases and V 4 bases, and 9 bases lay outside the gene matches. Germline V gives CDR1 SEHNR, CDR2 FQNEAQ (reference sequence). CDR3 sequence (DNA): TGTGCCAGCAGCTCGCCCCGGACAGGGCGGTATGGCTACACCTTC. Amino acids: CASSSPRTGRYGYTF.

J is TRBJ1-5 and V is TRBV11-2, with D uncertain. V shed 4 bases and J shed 6 bases, with 10 bases lying between them. This CDR3 comprises 13 residues. CDR1 and CDR2 from the germline V gene are SGHAT and FQNNGV. The CDR3 protein is CASSSFSLQPQHF. CDR3 bases: TGTGCCAGCAGCTCGTTTAGCCTTCAGCCCCAGCATTTT.

The chain links TRBV6-1 to TRBJ1-5, with TRBD1 matching over 9 bases. The CDR3 is 15 amino acids. The trim removed 6 bases at V and 5 bases at J, leaving 8 bases unmatched. The germline CDR1 and CDR2 sequences are MNHNS and SASEGT. CDR3 bases: TGTGCCAGCAGCCTACAGGGGGCGGGAGATCAGCCCCAGCATTTT. It codes for CASSLQGAGDQPQHF.

The chain employs TRBV2 and TRBJ2-7; a weak D match, TRBD2 (5 bases). Trimming removed 7 bases at V and 6 bases at J, with 7 bases between. The CDR3 has 10 residues. The germline V gene encodes CDR1 SNHLY and CDR2 FYNNEI. The CDR3 nucleotides read TGTGCCAGCAAAGGACTCGAGCAGTACGTC. This sequence encodes CASKGLEQYV.

This clone has a handful of counts. The junction departs from the called germline gene at one end, perhaps through a read error. The rearrangement joins TRBV7-9 to TRBJ2-3; no clear D. Looked up from germline, CDR1 is SEHNR and CDR2 is FQNEAQ (reference sequence). CDR3 size: 12 residues. In nucleotides, the CDR3 is TGTTCCAGCAGCCAAAGTTCGGTTACGCAGTATTTT. Its protein is CSSSQSSVTQYF.

By sample share, this clone is medium-sized. The rearrangement uses TRBV6-5 and TRBJ2-7; 8 bases map to TRBD1. Germline CDR1 and CDR2: MNHEY and SVGAGI. Unmatched junction bases numbered 8, after V lost 5 bases and J lost 2 bases. The CDR3 length is 15 residues. In DNA form, the CDR3 reads TGTGCCAGCAGTGTCACCGGACAGGGCACCTACGAGCAGTACTTC. Translating gives CASSVTGQGTYEQYF.

This clone was seen once. The V gene is TRBV2, the J gene TRBJ2-5, with a tentative D call TRBD2 (5 bases). This CDR3 has 15 residues. V was trimmed by 10 bases and J by 4 bases, leaving 22 bases between them. Germline V gene lookup returns CDR1 SNHLY and CDR2 FYNNEI. As DNA, the CDR3 is TGTGCCACCTCACGGAAGGGAGCCGTATTAGAGACCCAGTACTTC. It translates to CATSRKGAVLETQYF. The full variable domain, rest sourced from reference TRBV2 and TRBJ2-5, is EPEVTQTPSHQVTQMGQEVILRCVPISNHLYFYWYRQILGQKVEFLVSFYNNEISEKSEIFDDQFSVERPDGSNFTLKIRSTKLEDSAMYFCATSRKGAVLETQYFGPGTRLLVL.

The rearrangement uses TRBV7-9 and TRBJ1-5; TRBD1 agrees at 11 bases. V trimming: 3 bases; J trimming: 5 bases; junction bases outside the gene matches: 3. This CDR3 is 15 amino acids long. From germline, CDR1 is SEHNR and CDR2 FQNEAQ (reference sequence). CDR3 sequence: CASSLGTGGDQPQHF. The CDR3 DNA sequence: TGTGCCAGCAGCTTGGGGACAGGGGGGGATCAGCCCCAGCATTTT.

The J gene is TRBJ1-2, the V gene TRBV4-1; D is unresolved. This CDR3 spans 14 amino acids. Germline loops: CDR1 MGHRA, CDR2 YSYEKL. Trimming removed 4 bases at V and 4 bases at J, with 13 bases between. CDR3: CASSPIDMLYGYTF. For the CDR3, the DNA is TGCGCCAGCAGCCCTATCGACATGCTCTATGGCTACACCTTC.